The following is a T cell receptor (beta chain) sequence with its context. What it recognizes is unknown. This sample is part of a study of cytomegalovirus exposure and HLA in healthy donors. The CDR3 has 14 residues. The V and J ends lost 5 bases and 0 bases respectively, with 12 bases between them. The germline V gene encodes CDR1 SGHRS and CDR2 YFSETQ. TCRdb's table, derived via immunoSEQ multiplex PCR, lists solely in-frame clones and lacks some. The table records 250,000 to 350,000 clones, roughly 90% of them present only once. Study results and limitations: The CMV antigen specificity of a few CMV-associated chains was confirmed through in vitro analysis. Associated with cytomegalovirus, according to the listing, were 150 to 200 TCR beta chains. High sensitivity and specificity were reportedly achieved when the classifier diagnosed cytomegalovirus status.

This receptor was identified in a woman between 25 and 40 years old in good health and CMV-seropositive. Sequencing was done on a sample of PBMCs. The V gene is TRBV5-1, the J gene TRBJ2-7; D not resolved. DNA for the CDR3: TGCGCCAGCAGGTCCCAGGTCAGCTCCTACGAGCAGTACTTC. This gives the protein CASRSQVSSYEQYF.